A single sample is the source of the 9 T cell receptor beta chains below, sequenced in a study of T cell repertoires in cytomegalovirus infection. TCRdb re-called the reads with MiXCR, one entry per CDR3 protein. The sample shows around 120,000 distinct CDR3 sequences, roughly 8.2% of them seen only once. The sequenced material came from PBMCs. The receptors were sampled from a human donor in good health (CMV status not recorded). Some clones in this sample may be carry-over from other donors' samples.

There are many counts of this clonotype. This chain joins TRBV2 and TRBJ1-2, with 11 bases aligning to TRBD1. The CDR3 runs 15 residues. After removal of 4 bases from V and 3 bases from J, the junction contained 4 bases not matched to a gene. Germline CDR1 is SNHLY and CDR2 is FYNNEI. This CDR3 is CASSAPGQGDYGYTF. DNA for the CDR3: TGTGCCAGCAGTGCCCCGGGACAGGGGGACTATGGCTACACCTTC.

Many counts were recorded for this clonotype. V is TRBV7-7 and J is TRBJ2-3; 8 bases fit TRBD2. This CDR3 comprises 15 residues. Germline V lookup: CDR1 SSHAT, CDR2 FNYEAQ (reference sequence). The V segment lost 5 bases and the J segment 3 bases; nucleotides outside the gene matches: 7. The CDR3 sequence: CASSQGLGATDTQYF. For the CDR3, the DNA is TGTGCCAGCAGCCAGGGACTAGGTGCGACAGATACGCAGTATTTT.

For this clonotype: With a much larger clone just one base away, this may be a read error. The chain carries TRBV4-3 and TRBJ2-3; 10 nucleotides match TRBD2. The CDR3 sequence is 15 residues long. Germline CDR1 and CDR2: LGHNA and YSLEER. In DNA form, the CDR3 reads TGCGCCAGCAGCTCAATAGCGGGGGGCACATATACGCAGTATTTT. Protein product: CASSSIAGGTYTQYF.

This rearrangement joins TRBV3-1 to TRBJ2-3, with 8 bases aligning to TRBD2. This CDR3 is 17 amino acids long. V trimming: 4 bases; J trimming: 0 bases; junction bases outside the gene matches: 9. Germline V gives CDR1 LGHDT, CDR2 YNNKEL (reference sequence). The CDR3 sequence is CASSPLRTSPSTDTQYF. The CDR3 coding sequence is TGTGCCAGCAGCCCACTCCGGACTAGCCCTAGCACAGATACGCAGTATTTT.

This clonotype was detected many times. V is TRBV20-1 and J is TRBJ1-2; TRBD1 matches 7 bases. Germline lookup yields CDR1 DFQATT and CDR2 SNEGSKA (reference sequence). This CDR3 is 15 amino acids long. V lost 0 bases and J lost 2; bases outside the gene matches: 6. CDR3 DNA sequence: TGCAGTGCTAGAGATCGTGGCAGGGGGAACTATGGCTACACCTTC. Translated: CSARDRGRGNYGYTF.

This clonotype was counted ten times or more. The gene calls are TRBV7-2 and TRBJ1-1; D ambiguous. Germline V gene lookup returns CDR1 SGHTA and CDR2 FQGNSA. There are 12 residues in the CDR3. Between the trimmed V and J ends, which lost 6 bases and 11 bases, there was a span of 16 bases. The chain's CDR3 is CASSLGGFSAFF. DNA of the CDR3: TGTGCCAGCAGTCTAGGAGGGTTTAGTGCTTTCTTT.

The V gene is TRBV7-2, the J gene TRBJ2-2, with 7 bases lining up with TRBD2. Germline CDR1 SGHTA, CDR2 FQGNSA. CDR3 length: 14 residues. The V segment lost 6 bases and the J segment 1 base; nucleotides outside the gene matches: 2. CDR3 sequence: CASSWGGNTGELFF. CDR3 nucleotide sequence: TGTGCCAGCAGTTGGGGGGGGAACACCGGGGAGCTGTTTTTT.

This clonotype showed up just a few times. A much more abundant neighbour one base away suggests this may be a read error. V and J are TRBV11-1 and TRBJ1-1; 7 bases match TRBD1. V lost 5 bases, J lost 1 base, and 7 bases stayed unmatched. The germline V gene encodes CDR1 SGHAT and CDR2 FQDESV (reference sequence). There are 15 residues in the CDR3. The CDR3, as DNA: TGTGCCAGCAGCCAACCGACAGGGAGGAACACTGAAGCTTTCTTT. As protein: CASSQPTGRNTEAFF. Full variable domain (remainder filled in from reference TRBV11-1 and TRBJ1-1): EAEVAQSPRYKITEKSQAVAFWCDPISGHATLYWYRQILGQGPELLVQFQDESVVDDSQLPKDRFSAERLKGVDSTLKIQPAELGDSAMYLCASSQPTGRNTEAFFGQGTRLTVV.

This clonotype was detected many times. The V call is TRBV28, the J call TRBJ2-7; 8 bases match TRBD1. Losses at the gene ends were 3 bases for V and 4 bases for J; bases not matched to a gene: 8. Germline CDR1 MDHEN, CDR2 SYDVKM. This CDR3 is 15 amino acids long. The CDR3 loop is CASSFSRDRFYEQYF. CDR3 sequence (DNA): TGTGCCAGCAGTTTCTCTAGGGACAGGTTTTACGAGCAGTACTTC.